These T cell receptor beta chains were read from a single sample in a study of blood T cells in healthy people across ages. TCRdb analysed the 5' RACE reads with MiXCR anew, one entry per CDR3 protein. Of about 670,000 distinct CDR3 sequences listed, 45% to 60% are singletons. The specimen was blood. All receptors come from a woman of 80 years or more in good health. CDR3s include the opening cysteine and the closing phenylalanine or tryptophan. D genes are given only for firm matches. Size is stated for part of the rows, as once, few or many counts, or as a class when the clone is expanded.

d_call j_call clone_size v_call cdr3_aa cdr3_nt
- TRBJ1-1 - TRBV10-3 CAISESGRVNTEAFF TGTGCCATCAGTGAGTCGGGTAGGGTGAACACTGAAGCTTTCTTT
TRBD2 TRBJ2-7 - TRBV20-1 CSALGLARAEQYF TGCAGTGCTCTGGGACTAGCGAGGGCCGAGCAGTACTTC
- TRBJ1-4 - TRBV6-5 CASSPRVGNEKLFF TGTGCCAGCAGTCCACGTGTGGGAAATGAAAAACTGTTTTTT
- TRBJ2-1 many TRBV5-1 CASSLMSLGASVNEQFF TGCGCCAGCAGCCTTATGAGCCTGGGGGCATCCGTCAATGAGCAGTTCTTC
- TRBJ1-2 - TRBV4-3 CASSQDYSTIGYTF TGCGCCAGCAGCCAAGATTATTCTACCATTGGCTACACCTTC
- TRBJ2-6 - TRBV6-6 CASRSGVAGANVLTF TGTGCCAGCAGGTCAGGGGTAGCTGGGGCCAACGTCCTGACTTTC
- TRBJ1-2 - TRBV5-1 CASRPGPRDGYTF TGCGCCAGTCGACCGGGCCCACGGGATGGCTACACCTTC
TRBD1 TRBJ2-4 - TRBV6-2/TRBV6-3 CASSSAAGTGSFLAKNIQYF TGTGCCAGCAGCTCCGCAGCGGGGACAGGGTCCTTTCTAGCCAAAAACATTCAGTACTTC
TRBD1 TRBJ1-1 - TRBV2 CATNRGWGNTEAFF TGTGCCACAAACAGGGGGTGGGGGAACACTGAAGCTTTCTTT
- TRBJ2-5 few TRBV3-1 CASSPGLNQETQYF TGTGCCAGCAGCCCCGGACTAAACCAAGAGACCCAGTACTTC
- TRBJ1-2 - TRBV27 CASSLNAVANYGYTF TGTGCCAGCAGTTTAAATGCGGTAGCTAACTATGGCTACACCTTC
- TRBJ2-1 few TRBV7-2 CASSGGRSVNEQFF TGTGCCAGCAGTGGAGGTCGGAGCGTGAATGAGCAGTTCTTC
- TRBJ1-5 - TRBV6-2/TRBV6-3 CASRSGTRSNQPQHF TGTGCCAGCAGGAGCGGGACACGCAGCAATCAGCCCCAGCATTTT
- TRBJ1-2 few TRBV5-6 CAVRKRGEEYGYTF TGTGCAGTCAGGAAAAGGGGAGAGGAGTATGGCTACACCTTC
TRBD1 TRBJ1-1 - TRBV3-1 CASGHLGQGETEAFF TGTGCCAGCGGCCACCTAGGACAGGGAGAAACTGAAGCTTTCTTT
- TRBJ1-3 few TRBV28 CASRGSSGNTIYF TGTGCCAGCCGTGGTTCCTCTGGAAACACCATATATTTT
- TRBJ1-4 - TRBV5-6 CASSLALRGEKLFF TGTGCCAGCAGCTTGGCACTAAGGGGTGAAAAACTGTTTTTT
TRBD1 TRBJ2-7 - TRBV6-5 CASSRGTGTGLYEQYF TGTGCCAGCAGTCGGGGTACCGGGACAGGGCTCTACGAGCAGTACTTC
TRBD1 TRBJ1-1 many TRBV5-1 CASSPRTGDVNTEAFF TGCGCCAGCAGCCCTCGGACAGGGGACGTGAACACTGAAGCTTTCTTT
- TRBJ1-1 many TRBV29-1 CSVSSSPTAKAFF TGCAGCGTCAGCTCTAGTCCCACCGCTAAGGCTTTCTTT
- TRBJ1-2 - TRBV20-1 CSARDTTANYGYTF TGCAGTGCTAGAGATACGACAGCTAACTATGGCTACACCTTC
TRBD2 TRBJ2-1 many TRBV20-1 CSATLAGVYNEQFF TGCAGTGCCACTCTAGCGGGGGTCTACAATGAGCAGTTCTTC
- TRBJ2-5 many TRBV7-3 CASSLMFGRVETQYF TGTGCCAGCAGCTTAATGTTCGGCAGGGTAGAGACCCAGTACTTC
- TRBJ2-3 many TRBV2 CASDYYDTQYF TGTGCCAGCGACTACTACGATACGCAGTATTTT
- TRBJ2-3 few TRBV9 CASSVQGSPITDTQYF TGTGCCAGCAGCGTGCAGGGGTCCCCCATCACAGATACGCAGTATTTT
TRBD1 TRBJ2-7 - TRBV5-1 CASSPGQSSPYNEQYF TGCGCCAGCAGCCCGGGACAGTCTTCGCCCTACAATGAGCAGTACTTC
TRBD2 TRBJ2-2 - TRBV7-2 CASSSNRGGSTGELFF TGTGCCAGCAGCTCTAATCGGGGGGGCAGCACCGGGGAGCTGTTTTTT
- TRBJ2-5 - TRBV6-6 CAIAGSLLGTQYF TGTGCCATCGCCGGGTCTTTATTAGGGACCCAGTACTTC
- TRBJ1-1 many TRBV6-6 CASKSGLNTEAFF TGTGCCAGCAAATCGGGGCTCAACACTGAAGCTTTCTTT
- TRBJ1-1 - TRBV20-1 CRARGGEHTEAFF TGCAGAGCTAGAGGGGGGGAACACACTGAAGCTTTCTTT
- TRBJ1-2 - TRBV20-1 CSARDGTYGYTF TGCAGTGCTAGAGATGGCACCTATGGCTACACCTTC
- TRBJ2-1 many TRBV5-1 CASGLGTLKNEQFF TGCGCCAGCGGGCTCGGGACTCTTAAGAATGAGCAGTTCTTC
TRBD2 TRBJ2-7 few TRBV5-1 CASSLRTSGSSSYEQYF TGCGCCAGCAGCCTGAGGACTAGCGGGAGCTCCTCCTACGAGCAGTACTTC
- TRBJ2-7 - TRBV12-3/TRBV12-4 CASRLGRTTYEQYF TGTGCCAGCAGGCTGGGACGGACTACTTACGAGCAGTACTTC
- TRBJ2-3 many TRBV7-9 CASSTEIHTQYF TGTGCCAGCAGTACAGAGATTCATACGCAGTATTTT
TRBD1 TRBJ1-2 - TRBV5-1 CASSLLRTGDGYTF TGCGCCAGCAGCTTGCTACGGACAGGGGATGGCTACACCTTC
TRBD1 TRBJ1-2 - TRBV29-1 CNGTGGANYGHTF TGCAACGGGACAGGGGGCGCGAACTATGGCCACACCTTC
- TRBJ2-7 many TRBV6-6 CASSYSRGPYEQYF TGTGCCAGCAGTTACTCCAGGGGCCCCTACGAGCAGTACTTC
- TRBJ2-1 many TRBV7-6 CASSPDGATYNEQFF TGTGCCAGCAGCCCCGACGGTGCGACGTACAATGAGCAGTTCTTC
- TRBJ1-1 few TRBV20-1 CSASLPSNTEAFF TGCAGTGCTAGTCTCCCCAGCAACACTGAAGCTTTCTTT
TRBD1 TRBJ2-1 many TRBV7-2 CASSLAWDRDVNEQFF TGTGCCAGCAGCTTAGCGTGGGACAGGGATGTCAATGAGCAGTTCTTC
- TRBJ2-5 once TRBV7-8 CASSLAPGGAETQYF TGTGCCAGCAGCTTAGCGCCCGGGGGCGCGGAGACCCAGTACTTC
TRBD2 TRBJ2-2 - TRBV10-3 CAAGGPNTGELFF TGTGCCGCGGGGGGACCGAACACCGGGGAGCTGTTTTTT
- TRBJ2-1 many TRBV5-1 CASSLEGDPRGEQFF TGCGCCAGCAGCTTGGAGGGGGACCCAAGGGGGGAGCAGTTCTTC
- TRBJ2-1 - TRBV2 CASTVLTGDNEQFF TGTGCCAGCACGGTACTAACGGGAGACAATGAGCAGTTCTTC
TRBD1 TRBJ2-1 - TRBV6-1 CASSDSGQGGDEQFF TGTGCCAGCAGTGATTCAGGACAGGGGGGGGATGAGCAGTTCTTC
- TRBJ1-2 - TRBV28 CASSLLADNYGYTF TGTGCCAGCAGTTTGCTCGCTGATAACTATGGCTACACCTTC
- TRBJ1-2 many TRBV7-8 CASSLGSLYYGYTF TGTGCCAGCAGCTTAGGCAGCCTCTACTATGGCTACACCTTC
- TRBJ2-7 many TRBV9 CASSVAGRAILGEQYF TGTGCCAGCAGCGTAGCTGGACGAGCGATCCTAGGCGAGCAGTACTTC
- TRBJ1-1 - TRBV7-3 CASSLRGIGNTEAFF TGTGCCAGCAGCTTAAGAGGGATAGGGAACACTGAAGCTTTCTTT
- TRBJ2-5 - TRBV10-1 CASSDRTTQETQYF TGCGCCAGCAGTGATAGGACTACCCAAGAGACCCAGTACTTC
- TRBJ2-4 many TRBV5-5 CASSLGRTTDIQYF TGTGCCAGCAGCTTGGGGCGGACCACGGACATTCAGTACTTC
TRBD1 TRBJ1-3 - TRBV5-1 CTSSFRPTGGIGNTIYF TGCACCAGCAGCTTCAGGCCGACAGGGGGCATCGGAAACACCATATATTTT